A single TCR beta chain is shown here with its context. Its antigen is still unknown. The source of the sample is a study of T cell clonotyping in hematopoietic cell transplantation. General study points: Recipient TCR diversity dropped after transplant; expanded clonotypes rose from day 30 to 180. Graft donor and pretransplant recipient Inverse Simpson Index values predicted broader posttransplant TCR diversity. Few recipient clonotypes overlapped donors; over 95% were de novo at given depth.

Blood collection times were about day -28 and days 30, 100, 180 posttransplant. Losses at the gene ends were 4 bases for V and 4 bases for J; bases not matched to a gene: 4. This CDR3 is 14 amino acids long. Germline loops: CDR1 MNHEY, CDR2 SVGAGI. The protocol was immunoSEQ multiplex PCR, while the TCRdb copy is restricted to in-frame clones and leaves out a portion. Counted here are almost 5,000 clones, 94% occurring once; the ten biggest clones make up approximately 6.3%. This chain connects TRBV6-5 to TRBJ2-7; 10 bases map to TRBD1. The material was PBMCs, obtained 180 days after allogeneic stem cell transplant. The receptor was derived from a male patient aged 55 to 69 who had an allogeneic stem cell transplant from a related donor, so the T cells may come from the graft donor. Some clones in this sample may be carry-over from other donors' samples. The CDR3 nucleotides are TGTGCCAGCAGTTTCGGACAGGGGGGGTACGAGCAGTACTTC. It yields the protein CASSFGQGGYEQYF.